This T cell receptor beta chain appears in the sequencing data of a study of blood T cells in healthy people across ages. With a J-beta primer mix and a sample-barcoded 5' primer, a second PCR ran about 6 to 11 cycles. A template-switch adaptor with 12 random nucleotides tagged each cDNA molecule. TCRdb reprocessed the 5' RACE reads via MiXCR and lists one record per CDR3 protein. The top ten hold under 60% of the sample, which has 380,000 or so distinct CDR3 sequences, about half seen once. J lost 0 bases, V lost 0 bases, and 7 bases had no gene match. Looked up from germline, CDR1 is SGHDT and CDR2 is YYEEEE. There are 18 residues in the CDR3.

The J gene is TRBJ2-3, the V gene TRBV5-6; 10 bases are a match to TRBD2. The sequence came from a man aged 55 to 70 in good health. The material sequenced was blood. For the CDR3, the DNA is TGTGCCAGCAGCTTGGGACTAGCGGGTTTTGCTAGCACAGATACGCAGTATTTT. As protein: CASSLGLAGFASTDTQYF.